The 9 T cell receptor beta chains listed next were all sequenced from one sample in a study of T cells in Graves' hyperthyroidism and ophthalmopathy. RNA transcripts served as the template for amplifying TCR beta CDR3 regions. HTBI primers were the set used in a first-round RT-PCR of the TCR CDR3. TCRdb re-called the multiplex PCR reads with MiXCR, one entry per CDR3 protein. Here the sample spans a few hundred thousand distinct CDR3 sequences, under 60% being singletons. Sequences were obtained from peripheral blood or thyroid tissue (not recorded which). The receptors derive from a woman aged 18-30 years with Graves' hyperthyroidism.

J is TRBJ1-1 and V is TRBV12-3 or TRBV12-4; no clear D. The CDR3 has 16 amino acids. Deletions cut 5 bases from V and 2 bases from J, with 18 bases between. The CDR3 DNA is TGTGCCAGCAGTCGCAGAGGTGCCGGGCTTAACACTGAAGCTTTCTTT. Translating gives CASSRRGAGLNTEAFF.

As for this clonotype: Because it lacks the conserved phenylalanine or tryptophan at the end, this CDR3 is likely a read error. The DNA is left out, because the CDR3 cannot be placed on it with certainty; the CDR3 is given as TCRdb lists it. This chain joins TRBV4-3 and TRBJ1-1. Germline V CDR1 and CDR2: LGHNA, YSLEER. From its first to its last residue, the CDR3 has 8 amino acids. Here the CDR3 reads CASSQASG.

V usage is TRBV12-3 or TRBV12-4 and J usage is TRBJ1-5; no firm D call. CDR3 length: 14 amino acids. The germline V and J ends were trimmed by 2 bases and 2 bases, with 7 bases remaining between them. CDR3 amino acids: CASSLTRRNQPQHF. CDR3 nucleotides: TGTGCCAGCAGTTTAACTAGACGCAATCAGCCCCAGCATTTT.

The chain recombines TRBV27 with TRBJ1-4; 9 nucleotides match TRBD1. Trimming cost V 7 bases and J 6 bases; bases outside gene matches: 6. The CDR3 covers 14 residues. Germline V gives CDR1 MNHEY, CDR2 SMNVEV (reference sequence). CDR3 sequence reads: CASTRTGDDEKLFF. The CDR3 bases are TGTGCCAGCACCCGGACAGGGGATGATGAAAAACTGTTTTTT. The full variable domain, in which reference TRBV27 and TRBJ1-4 provide the parts outside the CDR3, is EAQVTQNPRYLITVTGKKLTVTCSQNMNHEYMSWYRQDPGLGLRQIYYSMNVEVTDKGDVPEGYKVSRKEKRNFPLILESPSPNQTSLYFCASTRTGDDEKLFFGSGTQLSVL.

The chain joins TRBV6-1 to TRBJ1-5, with D perhaps TRBD1 (5 bases). The CDR3 length is 16 residues. Per germline, CDR1 MNHNS and CDR2 SASEGT. V lost 5 bases and J 7 bases, leaving 21 bases between the germline ends. CDR3 loop: CASSLAEQGRGQPQHF. The CDR3 nucleotides read TGTGCCAGCAGTTTAGCAGAGCAGGGCCGGGGGCAGCCCCAGCATTTT.

This clonotype was recorded at least ten times. The rearrangement joins TRBV6-2 or TRBV6-3 to TRBJ1-5, with D possibly TRBD1 on 6 matching bases. With 2 bases removed from V and 9 bases from J, the gap between germline ends came to 17 bases. The CDR3 extends over 15 amino acids. Looked up from germline, CDR1 is MNHEY and CDR2 is SVGEGT. The CDR3 here is CASSYSGQIERPQHF. The CDR3 coding sequence is TGTGCCAGCAGTTACAGTGGACAGATAGAGCGGCCCCAGCATTTT.

This clonotype was counted ten times or more. The chain recombines TRBV20-1 with TRBJ2-5; D may be TRBD1 (5 bases). This CDR3 has 13 amino acids. Trimming left V 8 bases short and J 6 bases short, with 19 bases between. Germline assignment: CDR1 DFQATT and CDR2 SNEGSKA (reference sequence). CDR3 protein: CSRRVRGNKTQYF. Here the CDR3 DNA reads TGCAGTAGAAGGGTTAGGGGCAATAAGACCCAGTACTTC.

This clonotype showed up many times. The V and J genes are TRBV2 and TRBJ1-3, with TRBD1 as a possible D gene (6 bases). Trimming pared 2 bases from V and 1 base from J, leaving 15 bases between. This CDR3 comprises 17 residues. The V gene's germline CDR1 is SNHLY and CDR2 FYNNEI. The DNA for the CDR3 is TGTGCCAGCAGTGAATTGACAGGACTTCAGTCTGGAAACACCATATATTTT. Residues: CASSELTGLQSGNTIYF.

The gene calls are TRBV12-3 or TRBV12-4 and TRBJ2-7, with TRBD1 as a possible D gene (6 bases). The CDR3 covers 14 residues. The V end was cut by 5 bases, the J end by 5 bases, with 16 bases between. The chain's CDR3 is CASSDDRFVHEQYF. DNA for the CDR3: TGTGCCAGCAGTGACGACAGGTTCGTCCACGAGCAGTACTTC.